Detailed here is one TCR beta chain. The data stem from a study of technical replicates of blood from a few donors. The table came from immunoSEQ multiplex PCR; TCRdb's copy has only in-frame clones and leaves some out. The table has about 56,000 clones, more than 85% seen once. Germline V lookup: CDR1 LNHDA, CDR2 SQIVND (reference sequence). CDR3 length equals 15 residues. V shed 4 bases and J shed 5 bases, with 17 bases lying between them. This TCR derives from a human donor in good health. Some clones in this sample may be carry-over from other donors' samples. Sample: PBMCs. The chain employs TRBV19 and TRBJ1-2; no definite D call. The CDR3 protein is CASSSGRPENYGYTF. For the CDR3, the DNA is TGTGCCAGTAGTAGCGGGAGGCCGGAAAATTATGGCTACACCTTC.